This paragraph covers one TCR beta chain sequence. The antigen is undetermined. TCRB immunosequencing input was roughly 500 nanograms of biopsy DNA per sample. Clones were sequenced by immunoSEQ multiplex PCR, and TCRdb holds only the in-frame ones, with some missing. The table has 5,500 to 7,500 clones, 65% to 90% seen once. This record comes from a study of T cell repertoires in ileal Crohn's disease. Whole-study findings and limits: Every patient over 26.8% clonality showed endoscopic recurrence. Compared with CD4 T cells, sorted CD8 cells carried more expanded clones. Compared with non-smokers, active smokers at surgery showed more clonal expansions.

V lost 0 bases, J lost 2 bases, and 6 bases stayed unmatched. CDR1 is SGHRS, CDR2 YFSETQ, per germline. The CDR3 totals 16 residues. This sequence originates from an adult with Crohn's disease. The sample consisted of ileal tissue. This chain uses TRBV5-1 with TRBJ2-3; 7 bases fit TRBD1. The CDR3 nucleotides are TGCGCCAGCAGCTTGGAAGGGGGCTTGACCACAGATACGCAGTATTTT. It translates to CASSLEGGLTTDTQYF.